The sequence of this T cell receptor beta chain was determined in a study of T cell repertoires in cytomegalovirus infection. TCRdb ran MiXCR on the reads and lists one entry per CDR3 protein. The sample lists some 270,000 distinct CDR3 sequences, roughly 21% occurring once. Regarding this clonotype: Its antigen is not identified.

Trimming took off 4 bases at V and 8 bases at J, with 6 bases between the two ends. The CDR3 contains 11 residues. Germline V gene sequence: CDR1 MNHNY, CDR2 SVGAGI (reference sequence). Study observations and caveats: Cumulated frequencies of public TCR beta families served to identify carriers of CMV plus the relevant HLA.

The clonotype originates from a human donor in good health (CMV status not recorded). Some clones in this sample may be carry-over from other donors' samples. The source material was cultured PBMCs, sampled from culture after CMV antigen stimulation. The chain has TRBV6-6 and TRBJ2-4; D remains unclear. The CDR3 here is CASSFPDIQYF. In DNA form, the CDR3 reads TGTGCCAGCAGTTTTCCGGACATTCAGTACTTC.